The 10 T cell receptor beta chains reported below all come from one sample, sequenced in a study of blood T cell repertoires in COVID-19. Libraries were prepared by immunoSEQ multiplex PCR; TCRdb keeps only in-frame clonotypes and omits some of them. The data hold some 150,000 clones, with 77% observed a single time. The sequencing input was peripheral blood. The receptors stem from a woman in her forties or fifties with active or convalescent COVID-19.

This clone was found once. This chain joins TRBV2 and TRBJ2-5; perhaps TRBD2 as D (6 bases). In germline, CDR1 is SNHLY, CDR2 FYNNEI. There are 16 residues in the CDR3. The V gene lost 7 bases and the J gene lost 1 base, with 19 bases spanning the gap. The DNA for the CDR3 is TGTGCCAGCACCCCAGAGGGGAGGCGGGGCCAAGAGACCCAGTACTTC. This encodes CASTPEGRRGQETQYF. Combining the CDR3 with reference TRBV2 and TRBJ2-5 gives the whole variable domain EPEVTQTPSHQVTQMGQEVILRCVPISNHLYFYWYRQILGQKVEFLVSFYNNEISEKSEIFDDQFSVERPDGSNFTLKIRSTKLEDSAMYFCASTPEGRRGQETQYFGPGTRLLVL.

This clone showed up many times. V is TRBV5-1 and J is TRBJ1-6; the D gene is possibly TRBD1 (5 bases). Looked up from germline, CDR1 is SGHRS and CDR2 is YFSETQ. The length of the CDR3 is 17 residues. The germline V and J ends were trimmed by 0 bases and 7 bases, with 17 bases remaining between them. The DNA for the CDR3 is TGCGCCAGCAGCTTGGCCGGGTTGGACACTATGAATTCACCCCTCCACTTT. Protein product: CASSLAGLDTMNSPLHF.

The rearrangement joins TRBV5-1 to TRBJ1-1, with 7 bases lining up with TRBD1. After removal of 4 bases from V and 3 bases from J, the junction contained 9 bases not matched to a gene. CDR1 and CDR2 (germline): SGHRS, YFSETQ. The CDR3 contains 15 residues. CDR3 bases: TGCGCCAGCAGCGAGGGACAGCGGGGGGACACTGAAGCTTTCTTT. Translation: CASSEGQRGDTEAFF.

This clone was detected only a few times. The chain is built from TRBV30 and TRBJ1-2, with D possibly TRBD1 on 5 matching bases. V lost 1 base to trimming and J lost 5 bases, with 20 bases between them. From germline, CDR1 is GTSNPN and CDR2 SVGIG (reference sequence). This CDR3 is 16 amino acids long. CDR3 amino acids: CAWSDAYRSRGYGYTF. The CDR3 nucleotides read TGTGCCTGGAGTGATGCATACAGGTCCCGGGGGTATGGCTACACCTTC.

This chain uses TRBV12-5 with TRBJ1-5; D not certain. Germline V gene lookup returns CDR1 LGHNT and CDR2 FRNRAP. This CDR3 contains 17 residues. V gave up 7 bases and J gave up 0 bases, with 19 bases separating them. The CDR3: CASANQPPGYSNQPQHF. The CDR3 DNA follows: TGTGCTAGTGCCAACCAACCCCCCGGTTATAGCAATCAGCCCCAGCATTTT.

The rearrangement uses TRBV19 and TRBJ2-1, with 9 nucleotides matching TRBD2. The CDR3 runs 15 residues. Germline loops: CDR1 LNHDA, CDR2 SQIVND (reference sequence). V was pared by 3 bases and J by 7 bases, with 7 bases of the junction left unmatched. The DNA for the CDR3 is TGTGCCAGTAGTATGCGCTCAGCGGGGGGAAATGAGCAGTTCTTC. Translated: CASSMRSAGGNEQFF.

This chain uses TRBV12-3 or TRBV12-4 with TRBJ1-1; D gene uncertain. The CDR3 is 13 amino acids. Trimming took off 4 bases at V and 1 base at J, with 7 bases between the two ends. CDR3 nucleotides: TGTGCCAGCAGTTCCCTCGGGAACACTGAAGCTTTCTTT. It yields the protein CASSSLGNTEAFF.

This chain joins TRBV10-3 and TRBJ1-2; D not certain. The germline V and J ends were trimmed by 0 bases and 7 bases, with 15 bases remaining between them. Germline V gene data show CDR1 as ENHRY and CDR2 as SYGVKD. This CDR3 spans 15 amino acids. The CDR3 here is CAISESKAEGLGYTF. The CDR3 DNA reads as TGTGCCATCAGTGAGTCGAAGGCAGAGGGTCTTGGCTACACCTTC.

This clone appeared once. The CDR3 nucleotides are TGTGCCAGCAGCCATCCCGGACAACAGCAGTACTTC. This sequence encodes CASSHPGQQQYF. This chain joins TRBV4-2 and TRBJ2-7; perhaps TRBD1 as D (5 bases). There are 12 residues in the CDR3. Trimming pared 3 bases from V and 8 bases from J, leaving 11 bases between. Germline V gene sequence: CDR1 LGHNA, CDR2 YNFKEQ.

The chain is built from TRBV4-3 and TRBJ2-1; 7 nucleotides match TRBD2. Germline CDR1 reads LGHNA; CDR2 reads YSLEER. CDR3 length equals 19 residues. Unmatched junction bases numbered 12, after V lost 1 base and J lost 0 bases. The CDR3 here is CASSQAGLGGRSSYNEQFF. The DNA of the CDR3 is TGCGCCAGCAGCCAAGCTGGACTAGGAGGTAGAAGCTCCTACAATGAGCAGTTCTTC.